These T cell receptor beta chains were read from a single sample in a study of blood T cell repertoires in COVID-19. The method was immunoSEQ multiplex PCR; TCRdb's version includes in-frame clones alone and lacks a portion of them. The sample consists of some 450,000 clones, about 90% of them appearing once. The material sequenced was peripheral blood. The receptors come from a man between 18 and 29 years old with COVID-19, enrolled during active disease. Each CDR3 is given with its conserved first and last residue. Fields, in order: D gene, J gene, clone size, V gene, CDR3 DNA, CDR3 protein. D genes are given only for firm matches. The listing skips clone size in some rows; elsewhere it reads once, few, many or a size class.

.	TRBJ2-1	.	TRBV27	TGTGCCAGCAGCGTCGGGGGAACCTCCTACAATGAGCAGTTCTTC	CASSVGGTSYNEQFF
.	TRBJ1-2	.	TRBV5-1	TGCGCCAGCAGTAAGTCGACAGGAGCTCCGGGCTACACCTTC	CASSKSTGAPGYTF
TRBD1	TRBJ1-2	.	TRBV10-2	TGCGCCAGCACCCCGACAGGGGAATATGGCTACACCTTC	CASTPTGEYGYTF
.	TRBJ1-2	few	TRBV27	TGTGCCAGCAGTTTCTTGGACAGACTTAACTATGGCTACACCTTC	CASSFLDRLNYGYTF
TRBD2	TRBJ2-1	.	TRBV18	TGTGCCAGCTCACCTAGCGGGGGGGCGTACAATGAGCAGTTCTTC	CASSPSGGAYNEQFF
.	TRBJ1-5	.	TRBV24-1	TGTGCCACCAGTCGCACAGCCAATCAGCCCCAGCATTTT	CATSRTANQPQHF
TRBD1	TRBJ2-2	.	TRBV30	TGTGCCTGGAGTGGGGGACAGCCGAACACCGGGGAGCTGTTTTTT	CAWSGGQPNTGELFF
.	TRBJ2-3	.	TRBV19	TGTGCCAGTAGTATCTCCGGAGACACAGATACGCAGTATTTT	CASSISGDTDTQYF
.	TRBJ1-1	.	TRBV2	TGTGCCAGCACTCCCCCGGGGGCTTTCTTT	CASTPPGAFF
.	TRBJ2-1	few	TRBV4-1	TGCGCCAGCAGCCAAGCGGCAGGGGCTAACAATGAGCAGTTCTTC	CASSQAAGANNEQFF
.	TRBJ1-6	.	TRBV6-5	TGTGCCAGCAAAGACGGGAGCTCCTATAATTCACCCCTCCACTTT	CASKDGSSYNSPLHF
TRBD2	TRBJ2-7	few	TRBV29-1	TGCAGCGCGACCGGCAGGCGGGAGAGGTACGAGCAGTACTTC	CSATGRRERYEQYF
.	TRBJ1-2	.	TRBV11-2	TGTGCCAGCAGCTTGGTCGGGGGAAACAGAAACTATGGCTACACCTTC	CASSLVGGNRNYGYTF
.	TRBJ1-2	.	TRBV5-1	TGCGCCAGCAGCTTGGACTCCGCCTATGGCTACACCTTC	CASSLDSAYGYTF
TRBD2	TRBJ2-7	.	TRBV7-6	TGTGCCAGCAGCGCTAGACTAGCGGGGGCCTACGAGCAGTACTTC	CASSARLAGAYEQYF
TRBD1	TRBJ1-2	once	TRBV10-3	TGTGCCATCTCTGACAGGGGAATAGATGGCTACACCTTC	CAISDRGIDGYTF
TRBD2	TRBJ2-5	.	TRBV7-7	TGTGCTAGCTCTAGTACCCCGGGACTAGCGGACCAGTACCAAGAGACCCAGTACTTC	CASSSTPGLADQYQETQYF
TRBD1	TRBJ2-5	.	TRBV28	TGTGCCAGCAGTCCTGACAGGGGAGAGACCCAGTACTTC	CASSPDRGETQYF
TRBD2	TRBJ2-3	.	TRBV5-1	TGCGCCAGCGGTGGGACTAACACAGATACGCAGTATTTT	CASGGTNTDTQYF
.	TRBJ2-1	.	TRBV15	TGTGCCACCAGCAGACCCAAGGGGGTTGGGAAGGATGAGCAGTTCTTC	CATSRPKGVGKDEQFF
.	TRBJ1-5	.	TRBV6-1	TGTGCCAGCAGTGAAGCGGGGCGGATGGGGAGGGGCAATCAGCCCCAGCATTTT	CASSEAGRMGRGNQPQHF
.	TRBJ2-3	few	TRBV13	TGTGCCAGCAGCTATCGGGGGAGGCTGGAGGTCACGCAGTATTTT	CASSYRGRLEVTQYF